This T cell receptor beta chain derives from a study of vaccination effects on CD4 cells after COVID-19 (dated by TCRdb to about 2022). For the wider study: Participants received two doses of either the BNT162b2 or the mRNA-1273 mRNA SARS-CoV-2 vaccine. SARS-CoV-2 spike-specific CD4+ TCR repertoires were compared before and after mRNA vaccination in COVID-19 convalescent patients and in infection-naive vaccine recipients. Altogether, around 9 COVID-19 convalescent patients and a few SARS-CoV-2-naive healthy vaccine recipients made up the full study. In the study, cultures from other donors were sequenced using the Oncomine TCR Beta short-read assay on an Illumina iSeq 100.

General findings and caveats noted by the study authors: Both infection-induced and vaccine-induced clones contracted markedly at late post-vaccination timepoints, which is consistent with waning T cell responses. In healthy vaccine recipients, vaccine-induced clones were almost all SARS-CoV-2 mono-reactive, with only 1 of 255 cross-reactive with common cold coronaviruses. The study was limited by a small number of convalescent patients and lacked early post-infection timepoints.

In the ViraFEST assay, PBMC were stimulated with viral peptide pools, and antigen-specific CD4+ T cell clonotypes were then identified by expansion using TCR sequencing. After roughly 11 days of culture, CD4+ T cells were isolated with the EasySep CD4+ T cell isolation kit. None of the healthy vaccine recipients had a prior SARS-CoV-2 infection, which was confirmed by nucleocapsid antibody tests that came back negative both before and after vaccination. A few million PBMC per well were cultured with roughly 10 ug/ml peptides in IMDM containing 5% human AB serum, approximately 9.1 IU/ml IL-2 and gentamicin. Half of the culture medium was replaced with fresh IL-2-containing medium on days 3 and 7. Unless noted otherwise, every peptide stimulation condition was cultured in triplicate wells. PBMC were separated from whole blood using Ficoll-Paque Plus gradient centrifugation and were then either cryopreserved at -140C or used fresh. The overlapping peptide pools covered the spike proteins of SARS-CoV-2 as well as those of the common cold coronaviruses HCoV-NL63, HCoV-OC43 and HCoV-229E. Genomic DNA was extracted from cultured CD4+ T cells with the QIAamp micro DNA kit.

Library construction relied on the immunoSEQ multiplex PCR assay. DNA from the CD4+ T cells that had been cultured and isolated underwent TCR beta CDR3 sequencing. In the original analysis: Non-productive TCR sequences were removed and reads were trimmed to the CDR3 region, keeping CDR3s of at least 7 amino acids. The MANAFEST web app was used to pick out antigen-specific clonotypes by comparing their expansion in peptide wells with that in reference cultures. Positive clones required FDR<0.05 expansion versus reference and all other wells, odds ratio above 5, and frequency above 0.1% in two replicate wells. Cross-reactive clonotypes were defined as significantly expanded in SARS-CoV-2 spike wells and in at least one common cold coronavirus spike condition. Levenshtein distance calculated with the stringdist R package was used to assess CDR3 similarity, and unrooted trees were constructed with ape in R 3.6.1. TCRdb holds this immuneACCESS table with in-frame rearrangements only. Some clones are missing; in checked studies, unresolved V genes explain under half, and the rest has no known cause. V and J calls and clone size are given by that table; D and trimming were obtained from the DNA. Present in this sample are about 38,000 clones, roughly 76% of which were seen just once. The top ten clones comprise 20% to 25% of the sample.

On this clone itself: Its cognate antigen has yet to be identified. The input lacks base qualities; no much larger clone sits a single base away.

There are 14 amino acids in the CDR3, from cysteine to phenylalanine inclusive. Just the 42-base CDR3 DNA is kept, in frame starting at base 1. Relative to germline, V is 1 base shorter and J is 2 bases shorter, with 8 bases between their ends. The germline V gene sets CDR1 to SGHTA and CDR2 to FQGNSA. The material sequenced was CD4+ T cells from PBMCs cultured with SARS-CoV-2 spike peptides, taken before COVID-19 vaccination. Sample cell subset or site, as interpreted from the label and publication: SARS-CoV-2 spike overlapping peptide pool stimulation. This sequence uses TRBV7-2 and TRBJ1-2; no D gene call is confident. This TCR derives from a human donor who received a COVID-19 vaccine. Here is the DNA: TGTGCCAGCAGCTTAGTACGGCAGAACTATGGCTACACCTTC. Translated, this gives CASSLVRQNYGYTF.